These T cell receptor beta chains were read from a single sample in a study of response to subunit inactivated influenza vaccine. TCRdb passed the RT-PCR reads through MiXCR, listing each CDR3 protein once. This sample has a few hundred thousand distinct CDR3 sequences, with 10% to 15% found just once. This sample comprised non-naive T cells sorted from PBMCs, obtained approximately 15 days before vaccination. These receptor sequences come from a man aged 45-60 years who received an inactivated influenza vaccine. The CDR3 runs from the conserved cysteine through the conserved F or W. D genes are given only for firm matches. The size entry is marked missing in some rows and otherwise reads once, few, many or a size class.

j_call	d_call	v_call	clone_size	cdr3_aa	cdr3_nt
TRBJ1-1	.	TRBV20-1	few	CSALSQGRGEAFF	TGCAGTGCCCTAAGTCAGGGACGGGGTGAAGCTTTCTTT
TRBJ2-1	.	TRBV11-1	few	CASRTGGGDNEQFF	TGTGCCAGCAGGACCGGAGGGGGGGACAATGAGCAGTTCTTC
TRBJ2-1	TRBD2	TRBV20-1	.	CSAVVSGSGLYNEQFF	TGCAGTGCCGTAGTCAGCGGGAGTGGCCTTTACAATGAGCAGTTCTTC
TRBJ2-1	TRBD2	TRBV3-1	.	CASSLAGEINEQFF	TGTGCCAGCAGCCTAGCGGGAGAAATCAATGAGCAGTTCTTC
TRBJ2-3	TRBD1	TRBV27	.	CASSVTGRSTDTQYF	TGTGCCAGCAGTGTGACAGGGAGAAGCACAGATACGCAGTATTTT
TRBJ2-3	TRBD2	TRBV4-1	few	CASSQMWGGIDTQYF	TGCGCCAGCAGCCAAATGTGGGGGGGGATAGATACGCAGTATTTT
TRBJ2-1	TRBD1	TRBV11-1	.	CASSFRPGQGSFSYNEQFF	TGTGCCAGCAGCTTCCGCCCGGGACAGGGAAGTTTTTCCTACAATGAGCAGTTCTTC
TRBJ1-3	.	TRBV6-2/TRBV6-3	.	CASRAGGSGNTIYF	TGTGCCAGCAGAGCAGGCGGATCTGGAAACACCATATATTTT
TRBJ2-3	.	TRBV7-2	many	CATGGYTDTQYF	TGTGCCACGGGCGGATACACAGATACGCAGTATTTT
TRBJ1-4	.	TRBV7-2	many	CASTFRGEKLFF	TGTGCCAGCACGTTCCGGGGGGAAAAACTGTTTTTT
TRBJ2-4	.	TRBV20-1	few	CSARDLLGGAKNIQYF	TGCAGTGCTAGAGATCTCCTAGGAGGGGCCAAAAACATTCAGTACTTC
TRBJ1-2	.	TRBV7-2	few	CASSLDDGWMGYGYTF	TGTGCCAGCAGCTTAGACGACGGGTGGATGGGTTATGGCTACACCTTC
TRBJ2-2	TRBD2	TRBV7-2	many	CASSPRTSGNTGELFF	TGTGCCAGCAGCCCGAGGACTAGCGGCAACACCGGGGAGCTGTTTTTT
TRBJ1-5	.	TRBV25-1	.	CASSDAGKQPQHF	TGTGCCAGCAGTGACGCAGGGAAACAGCCCCAGCATTTT
TRBJ1-1	.	TRBV7-7	many	CASSSSKNTEAFF	TGTGCTAGCAGCTCTTCTAAGAACACTGAAGCTTTCTTT
TRBJ2-1	TRBD2	TRBV2	few	CAFCFQLSGGKYNEQFF	TGTGCCTTCTGTTTCCAGCTAAGCGGGGGCAAATACAATGAGCAGTTCTTC
TRBJ2-6	TRBD1	TRBV6-2/TRBV6-3	few	CASSYSTGRIAGANVLTF	TGTGCCAGCAGTTACTCGACAGGGAGAATCGCTGGGGCCAACGTCCTGACTTTC
TRBJ1-2	.	TRBV5-5	many	CASSPGAAIPANYGYTF	TGTGCCAGCAGCCCAGGAGCAGCTATCCCAGCTAACTATGGCTACACCTTC
TRBJ2-3	.	TRBV6-1	many	CASSPRRGGVDTQYF	TGTGCCAGCAGTCCGCGTAGAGGGGGTGTAGATACGCAGTATTTT
TRBJ2-1	.	TRBV4-3	many	CASSQESNGLYNEQFF	TGCGCCAGCAGCCAAGAATCGAACGGTCTCTACAATGAGCAGTTCTTC
TRBJ1-6	.	TRBV27	.	CASSLSNRRDSPLHF	TGTGCCAGCAGTTTATCGAACCGCCGGGATTCACCCCTCCACTTT
TRBJ2-5	TRBD2	TRBV6-2/TRBV6-3	.	CASMPSGVAGSETQYF	TGTGCCAGCATGCCGAGCGGAGTAGCGGGGAGCGAGACCCAGTACTTC
TRBJ2-7	TRBD2	TRBV20-1	many	CSARDAGTSGNYEQYF	TGCAGTGCTAGAGACGCCGGGACTAGCGGAAATTACGAGCAGTACTTC
TRBJ2-1	TRBD2	TRBV29-1	few	CSVEDPWTSGNEQFF	TGCAGCGTTGAAGACCCGTGGACTAGCGGCAATGAGCAGTTCTTC
TRBJ2-3	.	TRBV20-1	many	CSSRVGADTQYF	TGCAGTTCCCGGGTGGGAGCAGATACGCAGTATTTT
TRBJ2-7	.	TRBV2	many	CASSDRLSYEQYF	TGTGCCAGCAGTGACAGACTTTCCTACGAGCAGTACTTC
TRBJ1-5	TRBD1	TRBV18	many	CASSPPGGFNQPQHF	TGTGCCAGCTCACCACCAGGGGGCTTCAATCAGCCCCAGCATTTT
TRBJ2-7	.	TRBV7-8	many	CASSLMSSYEQYF	TGTGCCAGCAGCTTAATGTCTTCCTACGAGCAGTACTTC
TRBJ1-2	.	TRBV24-1	few	CATSDVGAGYGYTF	TGTGCCACCAGTGATGTGGGGGCAGGCTATGGCTACACCTTC
TRBJ2-1	.	TRBV27	many	CASRGTVGNEQFF	TGTGCCAGCAGGGGGACTGTGGGCAATGAGCAGTTCTTC
TRBJ2-7	TRBD2	TRBV28	.	CASSSWGLAAFYEQYF	TGTGCCAGCAGTAGCTGGGGACTAGCGGCGTTTTACGAGCAGTACTTC
TRBJ2-2	.	TRBV12-3/TRBV12-4	few	CASNHPPQGPGELFF	TGTGCCAGCAACCACCCCCCTCAAGGTCCCGGGGAGCTGTTTTTT
TRBJ2-1	TRBD2	TRBV7-2	.	CASSATSEEFLSQFF	TGTGCCAGCAGCGCCACTAGCGAGGAATTTCTCAGTCAGTTCTTC
TRBJ2-3	.	TRBV7-2	.	CASSRFTDTQYF	TGTGCCAGCAGCCGATTCACAGATACGCAGTATTTT
TRBJ2-1	TRBD1	TRBV5-1	many	CASSFRTGGYGPEYNEQFF	TGCGCCAGCAGCTTCAGGACAGGGGGGTACGGCCCCGAATACAATGAGCAGTTCTTC
TRBJ2-7	.	TRBV3-1	few	CASSQRRQGGLPYEQYF	TGTGCCAGCAGCCAACGCAGACAGGGAGGTCTTCCCTACGAGCAGTACTTC
TRBJ2-2	TRBD1	TRBV7-2	many	CASTTRQGTGELFF	TGTGCCAGCACCACCCGACAGGGGACCGGGGAGCTGTTTTTT
TRBJ1-1	.	TRBV18	few	CASSPSQVNTEAFF	TGTGCCAGCTCACCAAGCCAAGTGAACACTGAAGCTTTCTTT
TRBJ2-1	.	TRBV12-3/TRBV12-4	many	CASSLPWGEQFF	TGTGCCAGCAGTTTACCGTGGGGTGAGCAGTTCTTC
TRBJ2-6	.	TRBV15	.	CATSGANVLTF	TGTGCCACCAGCGGGGCCAACGTCCTGACTTTC
TRBJ1-6	.	TRBV9	few	CASSANPLGESPLHF	TGTGCCAGCAGCGCCAACCCCCTCGGGGAATCACCCCTCCACTTT
TRBJ2-1	.	TRBV11-1	few	CASGLALYNEQFF	TGTGCCAGTGGACTTGCCTTATACAATGAGCAGTTCTTC
TRBJ2-1	.	TRBV28	.	CASSLLTPANNEQFF	TGTGCCAGCAGTTTATTGACGCCTGCAAACAATGAGCAGTTCTTC
TRBJ2-1	TRBD2	TRBV28	few	CASSEGLAGDSYNEQFF	TGTGCCAGCAGCGAGGGACTAGCGGGGGATTCCTACAATGAGCAGTTCTTC
TRBJ1-2	.	TRBV5-1	.	CASGRNPNYGYTF	TGCGCCAGTGGACGGAACCCTAACTATGGCTACACCTTC
TRBJ1-2	.	TRBV12-3/TRBV12-4	many	CASSLGQQTGGYTF	TGTGCCAGCAGTTTAGGACAGCAAACGGGAGGCTACACCTTC
TRBJ2-3	.	TRBV7-3	few	CASSLLGSASTDTQYF	TGTGCCAGCAGCCTACTCGGTAGCGCTAGCACAGATACGCAGTATTTT
TRBJ1-1	.	TRBV6-6	few	CASSRPGTGTEAFF	TGTGCCAGCAGTAGACCAGGGACGGGGACTGAAGCTTTCTTT